The rows below give T cell receptor beta chains drawn from one sample of a study of T cells in Graves' hyperthyroidism and ophthalmopathy. MiXCR was run by TCRdb on the multiplex PCR reads, yielding one entry per CDR3 protein. The data contain some 360,000 distinct CDR3 sequences, 15% to 20% of them singletons. The sample taken for sequencing was blood. These receptors came from a woman in her thirties or forties with Graves' ophthalmopathy. CDR3s include the opening cysteine and the closing phenylalanine or tryptophan. Expanded clones are given a class, and other clones once, few, many or no size at all.

>TRBV11-2|TRBJ2-2|.
CASSLVRLAGGRRTGELFF
>TRBV29-1|TRBJ1-1|many
CSVERAGKSEAFF
>TRBV5-1|TRBJ2-2|many
CASSYRLAGRTGELFF
>TRBV6-5|TRBJ2-5|few
CASSYSKGETQYF
>TRBV14|TRBJ2-6|few
CASRDSGANVLTF
>TRBV28|TRBJ2-5|many
CASSLGVRDSGETQYF
>TRBV5-6|TRBJ2-5|many
CASSLRSGYDTQYF
>TRBV7-2|TRBJ1-2|many
CASSPSAGGYGYTF
>TRBV6-5|TRBJ1-2|few
CASSYRAGSYTF
>TRBV6-5|TRBJ2-5|many
CASSYALGTRQETQYF
>TRBV20-1|TRBJ2-7|many
CSARGERTSGRAREQYF
>TRBV3-1|TRBJ2-7|once
CASSQTRGFYEQYF
>TRBV6-2/TRBV6-3|TRBJ1-1|.
CASSYSNRSPNTEAFF
>TRBV10-3|TRBJ2-2|many
CAISESTGVAGELFF
>TRBV11-2|TRBJ1-5|many
CASSRTLGTVINQPQHF
>TRBV10-3|TRBJ2-5|.
CATQAGGETQYF
>TRBV6-1|TRBJ2-7|many
CASSPASGSAFEQYF
>TRBV13|TRBJ2-5|.
CASSLGGQYKETQYF
>TRBV20-1|TRBJ1-2|many
CSAEHLFSGYTF
>TRBV4-2|TRBJ1-1|many
CASSQEPAKSTEAFF
>TRBV20-1|TRBJ2-1|.
CSARAYNEQFF
>TRBV12-3/TRBV12-4|TRBJ2-5|.
CASRSNLGQGGRETQYF
>TRBV12-3/TRBV12-4|TRBJ1-5|many
CASTTKGGGVQPQHF
>TRBV6-2/TRBV6-3|TRBJ2-7|many
CASSYEAGHNSYEQYF
>TRBV12-5|TRBJ1-1|many
CASGLGGGRKAFF
>TRBV6-5|TRBJ1-5|many
CASSYVGSNQPQHF
>TRBV12-3/TRBV12-4|TRBJ2-7|many
CASSLAGGSYEQYF
>TRBV24-1|TRBJ2-7|many
CATRDSKDEQYF
>TRBV19|TRBJ1-5|many
CASSMTGSGSYSNQPQHF